This record covers a single T cell receptor (beta chain). This specimen comes from a study of blood T cell repertoires in COVID-19. The wider study: Samples came from the United States, Italy and Spain, spanning acute and convalescent COVID-19. In each case, the material was cDNA or gDNA derived from T cells, B-cell-depleted T cells, or PBMCs.

Generated by immunoSEQ multiplex PCR, the TCRdb table keeps only in-frame clones and is missing some. Found here are about 230,000 clones, about 83% of them singletons; the top ten hold about 1.3%. The germline gives CDR1 SGHRS, CDR2 YFSETQ. This CDR3 has 15 residues. Between the trimmed V and J ends, which lost 0 bases and 6 bases, there was a span of 14 bases. Input material: peripheral blood. The V gene is TRBV5-1, the J gene TRBJ2-3; tentative D call: TRBD2 (5 bases). The sequence came from a woman aged 25-40 years with COVID-19, enrolled during active disease. In DNA, the CDR3 is TGCGCCAGCAGCTTGGAAGGGAGCTTAAGCGATACGCAGTATTTT. It translates to CASSLEGSLSDTQYF.